The clone carrying this T cell receptor beta chain was detected only once. Its antigen is unknown. For the second PCR, which ran for about 7 to 12 cycles, a sample-barcoded 5' primer and a J-beta primer mix were used. Each cDNA molecule was tagged by a template-switch adaptor that had 12 random nucleotides. Using its own MiXCR run on the 5' RACE reads, TCRdb lists one record per CDR3 protein. The sample contains 550,000 to 600,000 distinct CDR3 sequences, around 48% of which appear only once. The CDR3 spans 15 residues. V was trimmed by 0 bases and J by 6 bases, leaving 12 bases between them. From germline, CDR1 is LGHDT and CDR2 YNNKEL (reference sequence). These data belong to a study of blood T cells in healthy people across ages. Overall study: Per two T cells, about one barcoded beta molecule was captured through template switching.

Study-level results: TCR beta diversity correlated strongly with naive T cell percentage. The fall in TCR beta diversity per million T cells was roughly linear with age.

This receptor was identified in a man aged 80 or over in good health. This chain joins TRBV3-1 and TRBJ1-5; D remains ambiguous. The specimen sequenced was blood. The CDR3, as DNA: TGTGCCAGCAGCCAAGATACTTCGTTCGGTCAGCCCCAGCATTTT. Its protein product is CASSQDTSFGQPQHF.